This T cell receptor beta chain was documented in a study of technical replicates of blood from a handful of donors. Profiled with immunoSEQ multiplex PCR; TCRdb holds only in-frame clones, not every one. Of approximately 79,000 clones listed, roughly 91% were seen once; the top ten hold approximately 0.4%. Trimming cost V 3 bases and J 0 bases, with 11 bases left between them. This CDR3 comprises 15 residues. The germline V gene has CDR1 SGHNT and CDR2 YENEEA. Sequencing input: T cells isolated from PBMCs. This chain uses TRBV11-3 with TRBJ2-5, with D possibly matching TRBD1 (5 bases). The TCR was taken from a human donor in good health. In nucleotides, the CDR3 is TGTGCCAGCAGCTTCGGCAGGGTAAACCAAGAGACCCAGTACTTC. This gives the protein CASSFGRVNQETQYF. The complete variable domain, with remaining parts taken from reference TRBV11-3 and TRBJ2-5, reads EAGVVQSPRYKIIEKKQPVAFWCNPISGHNTLYWYLQNLGQGPELLIRYENEEAVDDSQLPKDRFSAERLKGVDSTLKIQPAELGDSAVYLCASSFGRVNQETQYFGPGTRLLVL.